Presented here are 2 T cell receptor beta chains from one specimen sequenced in a study of CD8+ T cells in alopecia areata. The sequencing template was cDNA reverse transcribed from extracted RNA. Using immunoSEQ multiplex PCR, the repertoire was profiled, and TCRdb retains in-frame clones only, with some absent. The sample holds 110,000 or so clones, roughly two fifths seen once. Sequencing was carried out using CD4+ T cells sorted from blood. These receptors originate from a human donor with alopecia areata.

The rearrangement uses TRBV27 and TRBJ1-2; possible D gene TRBD1, 5 bases. Looked up from germline, CDR1 is MNHEY and CDR2 is SMNVEV (reference sequence). V gave up 5 bases and J gave up 7 bases, with 20 bases separating them. CDR3 size: 15 residues. This CDR3 is CASSMGYQGEGGYTF. The CDR3 DNA reads as TGTGCCAGCAGTATGGGGTACCAGGGCGAGGGTGGCTACACCTTC.

Only one count was recorded for this clone. The J gene is TRBJ2-5, the V gene TRBV15, with D perhaps being TRBD1 or TRBD2 (5 bases each). CDR3 size: 14 residues. Trimming removed 0 bases at V and 7 bases at J, with 12 bases between. CDR1 is LNHNV, CDR2 YYDKDF, per germline (reference sequence). For the CDR3, the DNA is TGTGCCACCAGCAGAGATTGGCTAGGGACGACCCAGTACTTC. Translation gives CATSRDWLGTTQYF.